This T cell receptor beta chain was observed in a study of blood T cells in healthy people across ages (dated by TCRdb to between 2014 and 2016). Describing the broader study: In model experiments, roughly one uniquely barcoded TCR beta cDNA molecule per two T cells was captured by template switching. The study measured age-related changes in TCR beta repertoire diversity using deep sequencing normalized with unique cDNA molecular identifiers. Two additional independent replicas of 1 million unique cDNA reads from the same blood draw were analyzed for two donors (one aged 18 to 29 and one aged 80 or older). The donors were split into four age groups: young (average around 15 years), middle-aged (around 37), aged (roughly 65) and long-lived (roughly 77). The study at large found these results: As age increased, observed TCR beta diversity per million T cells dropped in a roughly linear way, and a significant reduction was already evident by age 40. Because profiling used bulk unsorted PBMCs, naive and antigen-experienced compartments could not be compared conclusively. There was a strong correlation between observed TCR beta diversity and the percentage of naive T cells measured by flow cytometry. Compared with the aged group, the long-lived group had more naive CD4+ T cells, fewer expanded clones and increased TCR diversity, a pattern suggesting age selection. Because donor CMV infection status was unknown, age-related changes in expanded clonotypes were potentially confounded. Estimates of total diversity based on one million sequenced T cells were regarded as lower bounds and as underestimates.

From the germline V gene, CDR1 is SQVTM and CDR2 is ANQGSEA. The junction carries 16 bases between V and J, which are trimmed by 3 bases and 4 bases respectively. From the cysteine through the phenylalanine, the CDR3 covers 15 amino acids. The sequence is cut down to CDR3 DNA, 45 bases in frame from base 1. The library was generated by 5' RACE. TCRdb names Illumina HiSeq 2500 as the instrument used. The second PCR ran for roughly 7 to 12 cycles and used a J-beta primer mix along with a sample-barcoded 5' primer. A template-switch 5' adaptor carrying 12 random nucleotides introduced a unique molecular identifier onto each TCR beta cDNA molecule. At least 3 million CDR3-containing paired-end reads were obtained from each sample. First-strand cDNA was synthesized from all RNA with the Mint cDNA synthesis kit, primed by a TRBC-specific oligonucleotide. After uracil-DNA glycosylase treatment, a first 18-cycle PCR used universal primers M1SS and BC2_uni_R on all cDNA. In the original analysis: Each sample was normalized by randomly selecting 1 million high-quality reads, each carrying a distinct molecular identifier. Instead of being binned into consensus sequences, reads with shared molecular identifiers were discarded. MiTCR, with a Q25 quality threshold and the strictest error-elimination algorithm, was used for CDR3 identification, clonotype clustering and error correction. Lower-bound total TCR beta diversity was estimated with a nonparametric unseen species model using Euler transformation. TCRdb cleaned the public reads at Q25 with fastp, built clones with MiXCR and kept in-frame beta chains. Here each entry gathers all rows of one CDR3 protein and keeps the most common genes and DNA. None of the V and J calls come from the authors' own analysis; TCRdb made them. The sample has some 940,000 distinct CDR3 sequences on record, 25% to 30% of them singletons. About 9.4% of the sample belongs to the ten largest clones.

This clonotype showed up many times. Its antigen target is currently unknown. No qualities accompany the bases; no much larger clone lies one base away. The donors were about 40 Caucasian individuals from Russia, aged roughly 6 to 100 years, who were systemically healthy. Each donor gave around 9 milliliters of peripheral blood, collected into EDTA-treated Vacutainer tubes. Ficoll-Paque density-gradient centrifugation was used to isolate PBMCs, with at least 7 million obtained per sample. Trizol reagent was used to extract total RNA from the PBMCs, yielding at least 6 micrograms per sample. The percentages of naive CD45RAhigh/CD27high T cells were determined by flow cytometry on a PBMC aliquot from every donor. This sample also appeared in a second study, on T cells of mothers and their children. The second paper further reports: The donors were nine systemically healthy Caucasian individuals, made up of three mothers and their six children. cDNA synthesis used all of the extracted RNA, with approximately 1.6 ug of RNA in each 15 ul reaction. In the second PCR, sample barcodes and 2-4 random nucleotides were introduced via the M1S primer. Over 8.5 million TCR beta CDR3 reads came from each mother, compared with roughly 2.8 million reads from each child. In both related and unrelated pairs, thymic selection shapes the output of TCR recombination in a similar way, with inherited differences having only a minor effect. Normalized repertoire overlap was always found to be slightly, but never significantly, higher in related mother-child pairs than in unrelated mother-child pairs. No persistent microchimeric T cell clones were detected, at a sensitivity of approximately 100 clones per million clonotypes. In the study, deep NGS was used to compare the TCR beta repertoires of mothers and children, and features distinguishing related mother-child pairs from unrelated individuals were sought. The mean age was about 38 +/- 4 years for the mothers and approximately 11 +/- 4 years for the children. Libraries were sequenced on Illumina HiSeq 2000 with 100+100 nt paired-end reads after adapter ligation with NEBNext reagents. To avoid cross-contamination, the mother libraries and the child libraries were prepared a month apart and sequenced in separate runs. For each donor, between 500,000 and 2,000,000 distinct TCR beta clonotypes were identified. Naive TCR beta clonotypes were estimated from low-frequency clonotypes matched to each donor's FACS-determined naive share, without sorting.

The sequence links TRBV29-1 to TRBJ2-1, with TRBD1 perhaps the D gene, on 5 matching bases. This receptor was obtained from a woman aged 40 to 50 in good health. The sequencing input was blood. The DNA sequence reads TGCAGCGTTGAGCCCGACAGCGTGGCTTACAATGAGCAGTTCTTC. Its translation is CSVEPDSVAYNEQFF.